The source of this T cell receptor (beta chain) is a study of OX40 agonist ivuxolimab in advanced cancers. V was shortened by 0 bases and J by 5 bases, with 11 bases between the two germline ends. There are 15 residues in the CDR3. Germline V gives CDR1 MNHNY, CDR2 SVGAGI (reference sequence). Profiled with immunoSEQ multiplex PCR; TCRdb holds only in-frame clones, not every one. The top ten hold 4.5% to 5% of the sample, which has under 85,000 clones, around 94% seen once. The receptor's source is an adult with an advanced solid tumor such as melanoma, head and neck, liver or kidney cancer. The chain is built from TRBV6-6 and TRBJ2-1, with a weak D call TRBD2 (7 bases). Sequenced material: CD4+ or CD8+ T cells sorted from blood, taken in a trial of the OX40 agonist ivuxolimab. CDR3 nucleotide sequence: TGTGCCAGCAGTTACTCGGGGGGGCCCAACAATGAGCAGTTCTTC. Its translation: CASSYSGGPNNEQFF.